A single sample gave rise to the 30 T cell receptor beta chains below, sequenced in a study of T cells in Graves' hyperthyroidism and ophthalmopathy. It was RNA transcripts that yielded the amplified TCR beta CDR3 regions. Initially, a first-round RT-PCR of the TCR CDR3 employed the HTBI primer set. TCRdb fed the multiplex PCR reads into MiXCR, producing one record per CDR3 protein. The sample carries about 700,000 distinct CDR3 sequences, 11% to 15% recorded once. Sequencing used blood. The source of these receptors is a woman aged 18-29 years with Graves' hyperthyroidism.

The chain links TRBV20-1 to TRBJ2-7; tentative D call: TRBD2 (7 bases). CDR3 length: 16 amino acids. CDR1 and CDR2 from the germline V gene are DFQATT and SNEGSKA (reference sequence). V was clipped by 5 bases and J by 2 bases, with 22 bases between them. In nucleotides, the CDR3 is TGCAGTGCTCTTCCGGGGGGCCTAGCTGTAACCTACGAGCAGTACTTC. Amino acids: CSALPGGLAVTYEQYF.

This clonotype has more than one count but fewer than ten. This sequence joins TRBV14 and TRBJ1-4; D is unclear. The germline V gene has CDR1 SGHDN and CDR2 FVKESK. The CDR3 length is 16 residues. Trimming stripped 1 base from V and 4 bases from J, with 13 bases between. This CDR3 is CASSQAFYGVNEKLFF. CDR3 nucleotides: TGTGCCAGCAGCCAAGCGTTCTACGGGGTTAATGAAAAACTGTTTTTT. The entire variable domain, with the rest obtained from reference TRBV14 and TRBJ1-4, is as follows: EAGVTQFPSHSVIEKGQTVTLRCDPISGHDNLYWYRRVMGKEIKFLLHFVKESKQDESGMPNNRFLAERTGGTYSTLKVQPAELEDSGVYFCASSQAFYGVNEKLFFGSGTQLSVL.

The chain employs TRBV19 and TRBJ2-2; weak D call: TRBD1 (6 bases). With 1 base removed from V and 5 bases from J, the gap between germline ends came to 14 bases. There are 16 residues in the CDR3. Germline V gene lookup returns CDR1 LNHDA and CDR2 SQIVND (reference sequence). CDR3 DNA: TGTGCCAGTAGTATAGTCGGACGGCAGGGGACCGGGGAGCTGTTTTTT. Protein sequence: CASSIVGRQGTGELFF.

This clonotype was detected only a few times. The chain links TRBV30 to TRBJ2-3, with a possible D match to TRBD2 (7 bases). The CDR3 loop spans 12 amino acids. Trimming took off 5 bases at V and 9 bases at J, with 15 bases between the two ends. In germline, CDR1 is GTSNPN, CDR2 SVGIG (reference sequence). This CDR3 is CAWGGGPGTQYF. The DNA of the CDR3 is TGTGCCTGGGGGGGGGGCCCCGGGACGCAGTATTTT.

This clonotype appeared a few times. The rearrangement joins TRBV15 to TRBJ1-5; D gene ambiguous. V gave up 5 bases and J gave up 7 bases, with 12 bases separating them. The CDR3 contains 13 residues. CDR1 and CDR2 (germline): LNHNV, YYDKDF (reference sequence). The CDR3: CATSAGIIQPQHF. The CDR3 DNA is TGTGCCACCAGCGCGGGGATAATACAGCCCCAGCATTTT.

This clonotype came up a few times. The CDR3 bases are TGTGCCAGCAGCTTAGAGGACAGGGGAAACACCATATATTTT. It is translated as CASSLEDRGNTIYF. The genes are TRBV7-9 and TRBJ1-3, with 7 bases aligning to TRBD1. The germline V gene has CDR1 SEHNR and CDR2 FQNEAQ (reference sequence). With V trimmed by 1 base and J by 4 bases, 1 base remained unmatched. This CDR3 spans 14 amino acids. Supplemented by reference TRBV7-9 and TRBJ1-3, the full variable domain reads DTGVSQNPRHKITKRGQNVTFRCDPISEHNRLYWYRQTLGQGPEFLTYFQNEAQLEKSRLLSDRFSAERPKGSFSTLEIQRTEQGDSAMYLCASSLEDRGNTIYFGEGSWLTVV.

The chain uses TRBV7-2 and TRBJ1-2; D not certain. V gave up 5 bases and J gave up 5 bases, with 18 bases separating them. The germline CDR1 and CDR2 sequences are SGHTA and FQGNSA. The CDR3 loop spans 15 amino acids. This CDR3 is CASSLHFGGQYGYTF. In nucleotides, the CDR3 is TGTGCCAGCAGCCTTCACTTTGGAGGGCAATATGGCTACACCTTC.

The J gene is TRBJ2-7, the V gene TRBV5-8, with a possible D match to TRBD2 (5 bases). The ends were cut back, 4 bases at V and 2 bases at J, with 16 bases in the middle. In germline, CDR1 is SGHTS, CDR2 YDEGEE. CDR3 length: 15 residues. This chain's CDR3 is CASSLSGYLPYEQYF. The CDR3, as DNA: TGTGCCAGCAGCCTCAGCGGATACCTCCCCTACGAGCAGTACTTC.

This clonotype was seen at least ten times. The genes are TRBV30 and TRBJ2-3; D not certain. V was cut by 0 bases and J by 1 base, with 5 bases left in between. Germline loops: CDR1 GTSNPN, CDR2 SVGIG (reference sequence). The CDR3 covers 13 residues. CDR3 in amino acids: CAWSVPRTDTQYF. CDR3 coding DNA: TGTGCCTGGAGTGTACCTCGCACAGATACGCAGTATTTT.

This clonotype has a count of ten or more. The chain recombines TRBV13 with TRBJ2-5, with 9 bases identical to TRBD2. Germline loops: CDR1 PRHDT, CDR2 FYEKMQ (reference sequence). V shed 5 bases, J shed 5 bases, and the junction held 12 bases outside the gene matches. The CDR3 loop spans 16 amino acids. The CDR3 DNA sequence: TGTGCCAGCAGCCCCCCCGGCGGGAGGGCCGGCGAGACCCAGTACTTC. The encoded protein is CASSPPGGRAGETQYF.

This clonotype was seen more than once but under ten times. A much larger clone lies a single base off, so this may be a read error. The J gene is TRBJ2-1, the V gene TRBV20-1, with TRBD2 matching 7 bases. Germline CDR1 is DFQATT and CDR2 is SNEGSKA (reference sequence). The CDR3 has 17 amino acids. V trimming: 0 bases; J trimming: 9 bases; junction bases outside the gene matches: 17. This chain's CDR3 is CSARDLLVGDREAEQFF. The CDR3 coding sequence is TGCAGTGCTAGAGATCTACTAGTGGGAGACCGGGAGGCTGAGCAGTTCTTC.

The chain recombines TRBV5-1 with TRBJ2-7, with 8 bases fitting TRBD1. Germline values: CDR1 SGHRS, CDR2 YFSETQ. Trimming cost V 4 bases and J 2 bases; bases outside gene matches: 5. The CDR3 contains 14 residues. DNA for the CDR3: TGCGCCAGCAGCGGCCGGGACAGGACCTACGAGCAGTACTTC. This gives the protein CASSGRDRTYEQYF.

CDR3 loop: CASTMSLNTEAFF. In DNA form, the CDR3 reads TGTGCCAGCACCATGTCACTGAACACTGAAGCTTTCTTT. The gene calls are TRBV6-4 and TRBJ1-1; D remains ambiguous. Germline lookup yields CDR1 MRHNA and CDR2 SNTAGT. This CDR3 contains 13 residues. V shed 7 bases and J shed 0 bases, with 9 bases lying between them.

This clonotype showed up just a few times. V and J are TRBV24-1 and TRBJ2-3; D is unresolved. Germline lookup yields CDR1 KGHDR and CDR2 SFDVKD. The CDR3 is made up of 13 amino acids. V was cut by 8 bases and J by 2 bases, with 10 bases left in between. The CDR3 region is CATKRQNTDTQYF. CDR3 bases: TGTGCCACCAAAAGGCAGAACACAGATACGCAGTATTTT.

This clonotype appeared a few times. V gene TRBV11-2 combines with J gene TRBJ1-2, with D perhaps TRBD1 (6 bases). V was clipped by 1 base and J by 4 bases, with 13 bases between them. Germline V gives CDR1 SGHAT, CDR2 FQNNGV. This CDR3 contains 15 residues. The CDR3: CASSLGLDSRYGYTF. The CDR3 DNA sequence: TGTGCCAGCAGCTTAGGTCTGGACAGCCGCTATGGCTACACCTTC.

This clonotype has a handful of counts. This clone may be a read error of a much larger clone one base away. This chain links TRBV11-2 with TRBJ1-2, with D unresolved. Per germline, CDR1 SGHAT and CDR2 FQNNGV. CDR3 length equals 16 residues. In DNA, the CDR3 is TGTGCCGGCAGCTTCATCAGGCGTCGGTCCAACTATGGCTACACCTTC. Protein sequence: CAGSFIRRRSNYGYTF.

The CDR3 DNA reads as TGTGCCAGCTCACCGGCAAGGGGGCAGGGAGGCACAGATACGCAGTATTTT. Translation: CASSPARGQGGTDTQYF. The gene calls are TRBV18 and TRBJ2-3; 7 bases are shared with TRBD1. The trim removed 3 bases at V and 1 base at J, leaving 10 bases unmatched. The CDR3 loop spans 17 amino acids. Germline V gives CDR1 KGHSH, CDR2 LQKENI. Based on the CDR3 plus reference TRBV18 and TRBJ2-3, the full variable domain is NAGVMQNPRHLVRRRGQEARLRCSPMKGHSHVYWYRQLPEEGLKFMVYLQKENIIDESGMPKERFSAEFPKEGPSILRIQQVVRGDSAAYFCASSPARGQGGTDTQYFGPGTRLTVL.

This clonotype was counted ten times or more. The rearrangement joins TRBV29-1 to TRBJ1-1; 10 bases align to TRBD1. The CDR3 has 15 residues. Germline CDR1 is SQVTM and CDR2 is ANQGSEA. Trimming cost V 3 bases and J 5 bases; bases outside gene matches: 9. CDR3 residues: CSVDLLTGGETEAFF. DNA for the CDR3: TGCAGCGTTGACCTCTTGACAGGGGGCGAGACTGAAGCTTTCTTT.

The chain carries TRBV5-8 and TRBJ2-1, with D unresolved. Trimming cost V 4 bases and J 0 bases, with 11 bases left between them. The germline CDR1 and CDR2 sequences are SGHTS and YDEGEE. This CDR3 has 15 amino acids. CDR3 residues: CASSHPSRSYNEQFF. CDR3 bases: TGTGCCAGCAGCCACCCCTCCCGCTCCTACAATGAGCAGTTCTTC.

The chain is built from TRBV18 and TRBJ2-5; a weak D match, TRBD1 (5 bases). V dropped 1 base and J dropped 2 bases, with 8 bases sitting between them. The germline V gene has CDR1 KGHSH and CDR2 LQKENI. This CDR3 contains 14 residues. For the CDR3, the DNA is TGTGCCAGCTCACCACGACAGTTACAAGAGACCCAGTACTTC. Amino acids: CASSPRQLQETQYF.

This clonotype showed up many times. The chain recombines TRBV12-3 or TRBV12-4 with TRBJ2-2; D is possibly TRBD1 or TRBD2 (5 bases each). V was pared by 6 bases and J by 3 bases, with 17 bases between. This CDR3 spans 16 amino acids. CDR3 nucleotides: TGTGCCAGCAGAACCGCGCGAGGGACCCACACCGGGGAGCTGTTTTTT. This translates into CASRTARGTHTGELFF.

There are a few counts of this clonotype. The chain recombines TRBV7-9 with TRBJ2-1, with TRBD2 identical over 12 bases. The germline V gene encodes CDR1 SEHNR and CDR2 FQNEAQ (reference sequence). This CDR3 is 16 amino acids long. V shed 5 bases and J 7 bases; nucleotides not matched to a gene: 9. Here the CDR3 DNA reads TGTGCCAGCAGCCTTGCTCTAGCGGGAGGGCGGAATGAGCAGTTCTTC. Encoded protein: CASSLALAGGRNEQFF.

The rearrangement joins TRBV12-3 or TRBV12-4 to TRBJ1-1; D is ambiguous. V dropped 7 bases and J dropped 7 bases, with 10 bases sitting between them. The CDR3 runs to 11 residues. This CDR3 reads CASTTYSEAFF. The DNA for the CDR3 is TGTGCCAGCACCACGTACAGTGAAGCTTTCTTT.

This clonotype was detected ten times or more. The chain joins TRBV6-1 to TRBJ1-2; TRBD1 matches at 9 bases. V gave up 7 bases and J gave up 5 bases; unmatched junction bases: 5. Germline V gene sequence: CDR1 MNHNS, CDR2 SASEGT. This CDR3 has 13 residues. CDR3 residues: CASKMTGGYGYTF. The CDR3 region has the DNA TGTGCCAGCAAGATGACAGGGGGATATGGCTACACCTTC.

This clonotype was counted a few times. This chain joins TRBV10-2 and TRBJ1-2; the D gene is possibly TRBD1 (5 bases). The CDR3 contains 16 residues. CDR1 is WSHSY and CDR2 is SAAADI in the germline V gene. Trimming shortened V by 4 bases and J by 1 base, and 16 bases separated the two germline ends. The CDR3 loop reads CASSGFTGRHNYGYTF. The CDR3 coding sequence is TGCGCCAGCAGTGGGTTCACAGGAAGGCATAACTATGGCTACACCTTC.

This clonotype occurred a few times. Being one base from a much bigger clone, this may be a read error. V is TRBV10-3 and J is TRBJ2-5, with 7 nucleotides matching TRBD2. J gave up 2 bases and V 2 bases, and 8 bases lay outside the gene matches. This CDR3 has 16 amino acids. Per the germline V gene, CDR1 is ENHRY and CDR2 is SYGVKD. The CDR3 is CAISENPGGSQETQYF. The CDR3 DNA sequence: TGTGCCATCAGTGAGAATCCGGGGGGTTCTCAAGAGACCCAGTACTTC.

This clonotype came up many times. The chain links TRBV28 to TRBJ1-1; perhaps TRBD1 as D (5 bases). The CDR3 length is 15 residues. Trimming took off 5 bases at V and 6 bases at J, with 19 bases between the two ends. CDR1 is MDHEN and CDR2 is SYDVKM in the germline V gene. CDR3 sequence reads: CASSPLRAARAEAFF. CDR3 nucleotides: TGTGCCAGCAGTCCCTTAAGGGCCGCCAGGGCTGAAGCTTTCTTT.

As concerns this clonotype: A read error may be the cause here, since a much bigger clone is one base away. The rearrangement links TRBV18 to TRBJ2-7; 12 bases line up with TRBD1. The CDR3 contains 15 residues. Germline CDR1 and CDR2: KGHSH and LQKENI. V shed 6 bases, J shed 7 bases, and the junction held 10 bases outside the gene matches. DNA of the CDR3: TGTGCCAGCTCGTCCGGGACAGGGGGCAAGGATGAGCAGTACTTC. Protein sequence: CASSSGTGGKDEQYF.

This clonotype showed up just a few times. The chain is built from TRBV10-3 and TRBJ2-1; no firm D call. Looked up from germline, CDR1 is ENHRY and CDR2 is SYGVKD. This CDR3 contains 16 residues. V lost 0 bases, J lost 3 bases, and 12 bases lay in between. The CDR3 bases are TGTGCCATCAGTGAGTCTAGGAGCAGACTCTACAATGAGCAGTTCTTC. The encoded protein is CAISESRSRLYNEQFF.

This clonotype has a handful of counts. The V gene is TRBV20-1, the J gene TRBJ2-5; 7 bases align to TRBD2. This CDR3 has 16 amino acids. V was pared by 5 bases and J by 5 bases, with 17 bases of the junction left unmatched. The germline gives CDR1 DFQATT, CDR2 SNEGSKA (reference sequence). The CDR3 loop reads CSAAPPTGLGGETQYF. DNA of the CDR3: TGCAGTGCTGCCCCACCGACGGGGCTGGGGGGGGAGACCCAGTACTTC.